These 32 T cell receptor beta chains share one sample of origin, sequenced in a study of blood T cell repertoires in COVID-19. The data were produced by immunoSEQ multiplex PCR, yet TCRdb's version contains in-frame clones alone and is incomplete. This table has about 250,000 clones, approximately 86% appearing once. The sample comprised PBMCs or T cells enriched from blood (not recorded which). These receptors originate from a woman between 25 and 40 years old with acute COVID-19.

The chain joins TRBV4-1 to TRBJ1-1, with D tentatively TRBD1 (6 bases). Trimming removed 4 bases at V and 2 bases at J, with 14 bases between. The CDR3 has 15 residues. Looked up from germline, CDR1 is MGHRA and CDR2 is YSYEKL. This CDR3 is CASSRQYRVNTEAFF. In nucleotides, the CDR3 is TGCGCCAGCAGCCGGCAGTACAGGGTCAACACTGAAGCTTTCTTT.

This chain links TRBV7-8 with TRBJ1-3; D is undetermined. CDR1 and CDR2 (germline): SGHVS, FQNEAQ. The germline V and J ends were trimmed by 4 bases and 1 base, with 8 bases remaining between them. CDR3 length: 14 amino acids. Here the CDR3 reads CASSSPRSGNTIYF. The CDR3 nucleotides read TGTGCCAGCAGCTCCCCCCGGTCTGGAAACACCATATATTTT.

The gene calls are TRBV6-5 and TRBJ1-1; 11 bases fit TRBD1. The CDR3 contains 13 residues. From germline, CDR1 is MNHEY and CDR2 SVGAGI. The J segment lost 7 bases and the V segment lost 6 bases, leaving 4 bases of the junction unmatched. The CDR3 region has the DNA TGTGCCAGCAGGGGACAGGGGGGATTTGAAGCTTTCTTT. Translation gives CASRGQGGFEAFF.

The chain couples TRBV5-6 to TRBJ1-3; D might be TRBD1 (5 bases). Trimming removed 1 base from V and 2 bases from J, with 13 bases in between. The germline gives CDR1 SGHDT, CDR2 YYEEEE. This CDR3 comprises 16 residues. The CDR3 DNA reads TGTGCCAGCAGCTTGCTTGACCAGGGTCCTGGAAACACCATATATTTT. As protein: CASSLLDQGPGNTIYF.

The V and J genes are TRBV5-5 and TRBJ1-2; tentative D call: TRBD1 (6 bases). Germline V gene data show CDR1 as SGHKS and CDR2 as YYEKEE (reference sequence). Deletions cut 6 bases from V and 7 bases from J, with 16 bases between. The CDR3 is made up of 13 amino acids. The DNA for the CDR3 is TGTGCCAGCACCCTGGGCGGGGGCGGTGGCTACACCTTC. This translates into CASTLGGGGGYTF.

The chain has TRBV18 and TRBJ2-1; TRBD1 matches 11 bases. CDR3 size: 17 residues. Trimming cost V 6 bases and J 3 bases; bases outside gene matches: 10. Per the germline V gene, CDR1 is KGHSH and CDR2 is LQKENI. CDR3 sequence reads: CASSHTPGQGGYNEQFF. CDR3 coding DNA: TGTGCCAGCTCCCATACTCCGGGACAGGGGGGCTACAATGAGCAGTTCTTC.

This chain links TRBV9 with TRBJ1-5; tentatively, D is TRBD1 (5 bases). Germline values: CDR1 SGDLS, CDR2 YYNGEE. The CDR3 spans 14 residues. V gave up 4 bases and J gave up 2 bases, with 10 bases separating them. The CDR3 nucleotides are TGTGCCAGCAGCCTTGGGGCAGGCAATCAGCCCCAGCATTTT. Translating it yields CASSLGAGNQPQHF.

The chain carries TRBV5-4 and TRBJ1-3; 7 positions agree with TRBD1. Germline V gene data show CDR1 as SGHNT and CDR2 as YYREEE (reference sequence). This CDR3 has 16 residues. The V and J ends lost 0 bases and 0 bases, in that order; junction bases with no gene match: 3. CDR3 sequence (DNA): TGTGCCAGCAGCTTGGGGACAGGAATCTCTGGAAACACCATATATTTT. Amino acids: CASSLGTGISGNTIYF.

The rearrangement uses TRBV5-1 and TRBJ2-3; 9 nucleotides align to TRBD1. Trimming at V came to 0 bases and at J to 3 bases, leaving 5 bases not matched to a gene. Looked up from germline, CDR1 is SGHRS and CDR2 is YFSETQ. This CDR3 is 16 amino acids long. DNA of the CDR3: TGCGCCAGCAGCTTGGAGGGACAGGGACGGACAGATACGCAGTATTTT. Encoded protein: CASSLEGQGRTDTQYF.

The chain recombines TRBV23-1 with TRBJ2-7; perhaps TRBD1 as D (6 bases). TRBV23-1 is an open reading frame, and its role is uncertain. Trimming left V 2 bases short and J 5 bases short, with 10 bases between. The CDR3 length is 13 residues. The CDR3 loop is CASSQEGDHEQYF. The CDR3 DNA reads as TGCGCCAGCAGTCAAGAGGGGGACCACGAGCAGTACTTC.

The sample holds one count of this clone. The chain links TRBV3-1 (or the pseudogene TRBV3-2) to TRBJ2-7; 10 nucleotides match TRBD1. From germline, CDR1 is LGHDT and CDR2 YNNKEL (reference sequence). The CDR3 spans 13 residues. V dropped 6 bases and J dropped 3; count of bases not matched to a gene: 2. This CDR3 is CASRTGGDYEQYF. CDR3 bases: TGTGCCAGCAGGACAGGGGGCGACTACGAGCAGTACTTC.

In this sample, this clone turned up a few times. The chain joins TRBV6-5 to TRBJ2-1; TRBD2 matches 7 bases. The ends lost 11 bases at V and 6 bases at J; junction bases unmatched: 10. Germline V gene lookup returns CDR1 MNHEY and CDR2 SVGAGI. CDR3 length equals 13 residues. CDR3 loop: CASGLLGGNEQFF. For the CDR3, the DNA is TGTGCCTCGGGACTACTTGGGGGCAATGAGCAGTTCTTC.

The V call is TRBV7-6, the J call TRBJ2-5, with D possibly matching TRBD2 (6 bases). V lost 5 bases, J lost 5 bases, and 15 bases lay in between. The CDR3 has 14 residues. The germline V gene has CDR1 SGHVS and CDR2 FNYEAQ. The CDR3 DNA is TGTGCCAGCAGCCCCCTCGGGGGTGGCGAGACCCAGTACTTC. Residues: CASSPLGGGETQYF.

This chain uses TRBV29-1 with TRBJ1-1; 9 bases line up with TRBD1. CDR1 and CDR2 from the germline V gene are SQVTM and ANQGSEA. With V trimmed by 4 bases and J by 3 bases, 0 bases remained unmatched. The CDR3 totals 12 residues. The CDR3 DNA sequence: TGCAGCGTTGGGGACAGGGACACTGAAGCTTTCTTT. Its protein product is CSVGDRDTEAFF.

The chain is built from TRBV19 and TRBJ2-7; D possibly corresponds to TRBD2 (6 bases). Trimming cost V 2 bases and J 2 bases, with 19 bases left between them. Germline lookup yields CDR1 LNHDA and CDR2 SQIVND (reference sequence). This CDR3 is 17 amino acids long. CDR3 loop: CASSILPGLTGTYEQYF. For the CDR3, the DNA is TGTGCCAGTAGTATATTGCCGGGACTTACCGGTACCTACGAGCAGTACTTC.

This chain uses TRBV28 with TRBJ1-5; weak D call: TRBD1 (6 bases). Germline CDR1 reads MDHEN; CDR2 reads SYDVKM. The V gene lost 4 bases and the J gene lost 5 bases, with 18 bases spanning the gap. This CDR3 is built from 16 residues. CDR3 coding DNA: TGTGCCAGCAGTTCTCCCGCTGAACAGGGCTATCAGCCCCAGCATTTT. It translates to CASSSPAEQGYQPQHF.

The chain recombines TRBV5-1 with TRBJ2-3; no clear D. V lost 4 bases and J 0 bases, leaving 9 bases between the germline ends. Per germline, CDR1 SGHRS and CDR2 YFSETQ. This CDR3 is 14 amino acids long. In nucleotides, the CDR3 is TGCGCCAGCAGCGGAGCAGCTAGCACAGATACGCAGTATTTT. As protein: CASSGAASTDTQYF.

The chain carries TRBV5-1 and TRBJ2-7; 11 positions agree with TRBD2. The CDR3 runs 17 residues. Germline V CDR1 and CDR2: SGHRS, YFSETQ. The ends lost 3 bases at V and 0 bases at J; junction bases unmatched: 8. The CDR3 DNA reads TGCGCCAGCAGCTCACCTTCGGGACTAGCGGCCTCCTACGAGCAGTACTTC. It specifies CASSSPSGLAASYEQYF.

CDR3 bases: TGTGCCAGCAGTGCCGAGTTTGGAAACACCATATATTTT. Its translation is CASSAEFGNTIYF. This chain uses TRBV6-4 with TRBJ1-3; D gene unclear. CDR1 is MRHNA and CDR2 is SNTAGT in the germline V gene. Trimming cost V 4 bases and J 3 bases, with 7 bases left between them. The CDR3 has 13 amino acids.

CDR3 sequence (DNA): TGTGCCAGCAGCTGGGGGACAGAGAACACTGAAGCTTTCTTT. As protein: CASSWGTENTEAFF. The chain joins TRBV5-8 to TRBJ1-1; 7 bases agree with TRBD1. V shed 3 bases and J 1 base; nucleotides not matched to a gene: 3. The CDR3 consists of 14 residues. The germline gives CDR1 SGHTS, CDR2 YDEGEE.

The chain uses TRBV13 and TRBJ1-1; no reliable D call. Trimming pared 5 bases from V and 3 bases from J, leaving 16 bases between. This CDR3 is 15 amino acids long. CDR1 is PRHDT, CDR2 FYEKMQ, per germline (reference sequence). CDR3 nucleotides: TGTGCCAGCAGCGCAAATTCGGTACGGGACACTGAAGCTTTCTTT. Translation: CASSANSVRDTEAFF.

The chain combines TRBV18 with TRBJ1-4; possibly TRBD1 for D (5 bases). The CDR3 consists of 15 residues. V lost 3 bases and J 8 bases, leaving 16 bases between the germline ends. The germline CDR1 and CDR2 sequences are KGHSH and LQKENI. CDR3 loop: CASSPELQGEEKLFF. The CDR3 DNA sequence: TGTGCCAGCTCACCGGAGTTGCAGGGTGAGGAAAAACTGTTTTTT. Full variable domain (rest looked up from reference TRBV18 and TRBJ1-4): NAGVMQNPRHLVRRRGQEARLRCSPMKGHSHVYWYRQLPEEGLKFMVYLQKENIIDESGMPKERFSAEFPKEGPSILRIQQVVRGDSAAYFCASSPELQGEEKLFFGSGTQLSVL.

The chain is built from TRBV15 and TRBJ1-1; 9 bases are a match to TRBD1. Germline values: CDR1 LNHNV, CDR2 YYDKDF (reference sequence). The CDR3 length is 14 residues. Unmatched junction bases numbered 12, after V lost 5 bases and J lost 11 bases. CDR3 DNA: TGTGCCACCAGCCTCCGGGACAGGGTTGGCCTGGCTTTCTTT. Amino acids: CATSLRDRVGLAFF.

This chain joins TRBV4-3 and TRBJ1-2, with TRBD1 matching over 9 bases. The V gene end was trimmed by 3 bases and the J gene end by 5 bases; junction bases not matched to a gene: 7. The CDR3 length is 15 residues. Germline values: CDR1 LGHNA, CDR2 YSLEER. CDR3 protein: CASSQRTGTGYGYTF. CDR3 in DNA: TGCGCCAGCAGCCAGAGAACCGGGACAGGGTATGGCTACACCTTC.

This clone was recorded a few times. The J gene is TRBJ1-6, the V gene TRBV12-2; whether TRBD1, the table's D call, matches the DNA was not checked. TRBV12-2 is recorded as a pseudogene. This CDR3 contains 16 residues. CDR3 residues: CASRHALGRVGSPLHF. CDR3 nucleotides: TGTGCAAGTCGCCACGCCCTGGGCAGGGTGGGATCACCCCTCCACTTT.

This rearrangement joins TRBV7-9 to TRBJ1-5, with unresolved D. This CDR3 is built from 14 residues. With 5 bases removed from V and 4 bases from J, the gap between germline ends came to 12 bases. CDR1 is SEHNR, CDR2 FQNEAQ, per germline (reference sequence). The CDR3 loop reads CASSPGSGNQPQHF. The CDR3, as DNA: TGTGCCAGCAGCCCTGGATCGGGTAATCAGCCCCAGCATTTT.

This clone was picked up a small number of times. The J gene is TRBJ1-2, the V gene TRBV15; weak D call: TRBD1 (6 bases). V was trimmed by 0 bases and J by 4 bases, leaving 12 bases between them. Germline lookup yields CDR1 LNHNV and CDR2 YYDKDF (reference sequence). This CDR3 contains 15 residues. The CDR3 here is CATSRDGRGSYGYTF. Written as DNA, the CDR3 is TGTGCCACCAGCAGAGATGGCAGGGGAAGCTATGGCTACACCTTC.

This clone was counted only a few times. The gene calls are TRBV3-1 (or the pseudogene TRBV3-2) and TRBJ2-5; 11 nucleotides agree with TRBD2. The CDR3 is 15 amino acids. V gave up 3 bases and J gave up 3 bases; unmatched junction bases: 3. Germline V gives CDR1 LGHDT, CDR2 YNNKEL (reference sequence). The CDR3 here is CASSHRGLAEETQYF. The CDR3 coding sequence is TGTGCCAGCAGCCACCGGGGACTAGCGGAAGAGACCCAGTACTTC.

The chain couples TRBV3-1 (or the pseudogene TRBV3-2) to TRBJ1-1, with TRBD1 identical over 8 bases. V lost 4 bases to trimming and J lost 1 base; unmatched junction nucleotides: 5. The CDR3 runs to 15 residues. The germline CDR1 and CDR2 sequences are LGHDT and YNNKEL (reference sequence). CDR3 nucleotides: TGTGCCAGCAGCCGAGACAGGGGCGGGAACACTGAAGCTTTCTTT. Residues: CASSRDRGGNTEAFF.

The chain joins TRBV7-9 to TRBJ1-2, with unresolved D. Germline V gives CDR1 SEHNR, CDR2 FQNEAQ (reference sequence). Trimming removed 5 bases at V and 3 bases at J, with 13 bases between. CDR3 length: 14 amino acids. The CDR3 spells CASSKGGMDYGYTF. The CDR3, as DNA: TGTGCCAGCAGCAAGGGAGGTATGGACTATGGCTACACCTTC.

This clone turned up a few times. Other DNA sequences in the same sample also yield this CDR3. The chain carries TRBV9 and TRBJ2-3, with a tentative D call TRBD2 (7 bases). Deletions cut 0 bases from V and 2 bases from J, with 13 bases between. Germline CDR1 and CDR2: SGDLS and YYNGEE. The CDR3 extends over 16 amino acids. The DNA for the CDR3 is TGTGCCAGCAGCGTAGCTTCGGGGGGCTCCACAGATACGCAGTATTTT. Its translation is CASSVASGGSTDTQYF.

The chain carries TRBV5-1 and TRBJ1-6; D may be TRBD1 (5 bases). V was trimmed by 5 bases and J by 9 bases, leaving 15 bases between them. Per the germline V gene, CDR1 is SGHRS and CDR2 is YFSETQ. The CDR3 sequence is 14 residues long. CDR3 residues: CASSRDSSSSPLHF. The CDR3 DNA reads TGCGCCAGCAGTCGTGACAGCTCTAGTTCACCCCTCCACTTT.